A selection of T cell receptor beta chains follows, all from one sample in a study of T cells in Graves' hyperthyroidism and ophthalmopathy. TCRdb recomputed calls from the multiplex PCR reads with MiXCR, one row per CDR3 protein. The table records about 640,000 distinct CDR3 sequences, under 25% of them present only once. The specimen was blood. Receptors originate from a man in his thirties or forties with Graves' ophthalmopathy. Each CDR3 is given with its conserved first and last residue. A D gene is named only where the DNA matches it firmly. Clone size is stated in some rows and not others, as once, few, many or a class when expanded.

D	J	V	size	CDR3	DNA
-	TRBJ1-1	TRBV3-1	many	CASSQEGNRDVGRRTEAFF	TGTGCCAGCAGCCAAGAAGGTAACCGGGACGTCGGTAGGCGCACTGAAGCTTTCTTT
-	TRBJ2-7	TRBV24-1	few	CATASSGRASYEQYF	TGTGCCACCGCCTCATCCGGGCGGGCCTCCTACGAGCAGTACTTC
-	TRBJ2-1	TRBV12-3/TRBV12-4	many	CATTHGSNYNEQFF	TGTGCCACCACTCACGGGTCGAATTACAATGAGCAGTTCTTC
-	TRBJ1-5	TRBV20-1	-	CSASIFNLVDQPQHF	TGCAGTGCTAGTATTTTTAATTTGGTTGATCAGCCCCAGCATTTT
TRBD1	TRBJ1-5	TRBV30	many	CAWGRPDRDSNQPQHF	TGTGCCTGGGGCCGCCCGGACAGGGATAGCAATCAGCCCCAGCATTTT
-	TRBJ2-2	TRBV6-5	few	CASSYRGNANTGELFF	TGTGCCAGCAGTTACAGGGGCAACGCGAACACCGGGGAGCTGTTTTTT
TRBD2	TRBJ2-1	TRBV6-6	few	CASSYSASGATYNEQFF	TGTGCCAGCAGTTACTCCGCTAGCGGGGCTACCTACAATGAGCAGTTCTTC
TRBD1	TRBJ2-5	TRBV28	few	CASSSRDRGPVGPQETQYF	TGTGCCAGCAGTTCGCGGGACAGGGGGCCGGTGGGGCCTCAAGAGACCCAGTACTTC
-	TRBJ2-7	TRBV20-1	many	CSAEPTGTPGHEQYF	TGCAGTGCCGAGCCCACCGGGACACCAGGACACGAGCAGTACTTC
-	TRBJ2-7	TRBV20-1	few	CSASTNGLSSYEQYF	TGCAGTGCTAGTACTAATGGGCTTAGCTCCTACGAGCAGTACTTC
TRBD2	TRBJ2-5	TRBV3-1	many	CASRRGGAETQYF	TGTGCCAGCAGGCGGGGGGGCGCGGAGACCCAGTACTTC
-	TRBJ2-5	TRBV7-3	many	CASSPGSDERETQYF	TGTGCCAGCAGCCCAGGATCGGACGAAAGAGAAACCCAGTACTTC
-	TRBJ2-1	TRBV5-5	many	CASSLGDTYNEQFF	TGTGCCAGCAGCTTGGGGGACACATACAATGAGCAGTTCTTC
TRBD2	TRBJ2-1	TRBV28	many	CASSFGDGPSAGLTYNEQFF	TGTGCCAGCAGTTTTGGGGACGGACCATCAGCGGGACTAACCTACAATGAGCAGTTCTTC
-	TRBJ1-5	TRBV30	-	CAWSAGGLGQPQHF	TGTGCCTGGAGTGCCGGAGGGCTCGGTCAGCCCCAGCATTTT
-	TRBJ2-1	TRBV6-2/TRBV6-3	few	CASSSMDSANNEQFF	TGTGCCAGCAGTTCAATGGACAGCGCGAACAATGAGCAGTTCTTC
-	TRBJ1-5	TRBV7-2	-	CASSLDYQPQHF	TGTGCCAGCAGCCTCGACTACCAGCCCCAGCATTTT
TRBD2	TRBJ2-5	TRBV24-1	-	CATSDPPGSGVQETQYF	TGTGCCACCAGTGATCCCCCGGGTAGCGGGGTACAAGAGACCCAGTACTTC
-	TRBJ2-7	TRBV12-1	-	CASSPLATAYEQYF	TGTGCCAGCAGCCCACTAGCGACCGCCTACGAGCAGTACTTC
-	TRBJ2-1	TRBV20-1	-	CSAVDGTPFGNEQFF	TGCAGTGCGGTGGACGGGACACCCTTCGGTAATGAGCAGTTCTTC
-	TRBJ1-2	TRBV25-1	few	CASSDGTKGYTF	TGTGCCAGCAGTGACGGGACAAAAGGCTACACCTTC
-	TRBJ2-2	TRBV20-1	-	CRAGLGGELFF	TGCAGAGCTGGGCTAGGAGGGGAGCTGTTTTTT
-	TRBJ2-3	TRBV28	many	CASSLRGRATDTQYF	TGTGCCAGCAGTTTAAGGGGGAGGGCCACAGATACGCAGTATTTT
TRBD1	TRBJ1-1	TRBV7-6	-	CASSLGDRAMNTEAFF	TGTGCCAGCAGCTTAGGGGACAGGGCGATGAACACTGAAGCTTTCTTT
-	TRBJ2-5	TRBV6-1	few	CASRGDQGRETQYF	TGTGCCAGCCGAGGGGACCAAGGACGAGAGACCCAGTACTTC
-	TRBJ1-1	TRBV29-1	-	CSVFGAEAYF	TGCAGCGTTTTTGGCGCTGAAGCTTACTTT
-	TRBJ1-1	TRBV30	many	CAWRGGSTEAFF	TGTGCCTGGAGGGGAGGAAGCACTGAAGCTTTCTTT
-	TRBJ2-5	TRBV11-2	-	CASNQAVVKTQYF	TGTGCCAGCAACCAAGCCGTGGTTAAGACCCAGTACTTC
TRBD1	TRBJ2-3	TRBV20-1	many	CSATGGTGKADTQYF	TGCAGTGCTACCGGCGGGACAGGGAAAGCAGATACGCAGTATTTT
-	TRBJ2-5	TRBV7-9	few	CASSFFQGQETQYF	TGTGCCAGCAGCTTTTTCCAGGGACAAGAGACCCAGTACTTC
TRBD2	TRBJ2-2	TRBV28	few	CASESGGPDTGELFF	TGTGCCAGCGAATCGGGAGGGCCGGACACCGGGGAGCTGTTTTTT